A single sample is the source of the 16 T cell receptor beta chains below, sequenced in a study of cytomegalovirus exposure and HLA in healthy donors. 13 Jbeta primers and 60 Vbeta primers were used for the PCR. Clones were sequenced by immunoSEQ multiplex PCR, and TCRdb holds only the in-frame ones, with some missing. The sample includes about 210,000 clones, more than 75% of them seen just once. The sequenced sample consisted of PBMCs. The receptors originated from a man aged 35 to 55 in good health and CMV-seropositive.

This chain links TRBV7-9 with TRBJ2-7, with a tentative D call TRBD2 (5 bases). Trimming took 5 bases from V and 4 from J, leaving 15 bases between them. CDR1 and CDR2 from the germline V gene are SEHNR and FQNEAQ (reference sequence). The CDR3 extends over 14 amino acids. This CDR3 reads CASSPRVEGYEQYF. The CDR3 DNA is TGTGCCAGCAGCCCCCGAGTCGAGGGATACGAGCAGTACTTC. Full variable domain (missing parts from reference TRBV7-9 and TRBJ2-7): DTGVSQNPRHKITKRGQNVTFRCDPISEHNRLYWYRQTLGQGPEFLTYFQNEAQLEKSRLLSDRFSAERPKGSFSTLEIQRTEQGDSAMYLCASSPRVEGYEQYFGPGTRLTVT.

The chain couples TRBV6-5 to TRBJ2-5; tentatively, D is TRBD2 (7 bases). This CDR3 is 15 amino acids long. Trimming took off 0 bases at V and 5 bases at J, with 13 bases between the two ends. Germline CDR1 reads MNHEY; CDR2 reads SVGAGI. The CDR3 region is CASSYSRGGAETQYF. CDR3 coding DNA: TGTGCCAGCAGTTACTCGAGGGGGGGCGCGGAGACCCAGTACTTC.

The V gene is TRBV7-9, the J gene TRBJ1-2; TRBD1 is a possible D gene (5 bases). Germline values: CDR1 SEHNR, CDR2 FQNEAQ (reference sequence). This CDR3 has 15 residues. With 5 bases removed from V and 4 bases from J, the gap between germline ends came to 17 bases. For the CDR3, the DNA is TGTGCCAGCAGCGATACCGGGGGAAGTAGCTATGGCTACACCTTC. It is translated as CASSDTGGSSYGYTF.

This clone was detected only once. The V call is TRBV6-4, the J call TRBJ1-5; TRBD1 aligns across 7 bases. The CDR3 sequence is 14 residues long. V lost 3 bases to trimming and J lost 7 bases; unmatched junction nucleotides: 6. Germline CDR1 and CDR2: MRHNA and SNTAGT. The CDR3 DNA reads TGTGCCAGCAGTGAAAGACAGGGAGGACAGCCCCAGCATTTT. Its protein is CASSERQGGQPQHF.

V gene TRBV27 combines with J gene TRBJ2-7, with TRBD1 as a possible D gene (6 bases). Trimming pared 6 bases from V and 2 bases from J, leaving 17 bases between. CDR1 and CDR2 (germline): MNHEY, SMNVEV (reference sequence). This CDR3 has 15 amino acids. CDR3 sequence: CASSPTGLSTYEQYF. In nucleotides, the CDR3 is TGTGCCAGCAGCCCGACAGGACTTTCGACCTACGAGCAGTACTTC.

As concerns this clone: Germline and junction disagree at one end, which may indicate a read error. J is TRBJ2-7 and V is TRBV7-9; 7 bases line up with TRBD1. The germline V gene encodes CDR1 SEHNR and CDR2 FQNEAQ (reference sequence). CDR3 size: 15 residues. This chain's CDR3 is CSSSLATGSGYEQYF. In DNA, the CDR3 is TGTTCCAGCAGCTTAGCGACAGGGTCAGGCTACGAGCAGTACTTC.

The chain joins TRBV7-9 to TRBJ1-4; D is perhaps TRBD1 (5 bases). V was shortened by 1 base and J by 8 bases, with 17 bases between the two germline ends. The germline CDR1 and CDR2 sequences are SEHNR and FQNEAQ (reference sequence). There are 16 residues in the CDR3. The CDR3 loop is CASSLGAGLSLEKLFF. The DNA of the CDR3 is TGTGCCAGCAGCTTAGGGGCAGGGCTCAGCCTAGAAAAACTGTTTTTT.

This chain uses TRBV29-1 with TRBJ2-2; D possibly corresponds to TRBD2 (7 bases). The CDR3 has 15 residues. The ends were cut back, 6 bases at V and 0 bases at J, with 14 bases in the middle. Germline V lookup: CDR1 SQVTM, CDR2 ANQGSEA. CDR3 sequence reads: CSVPRGGPNTGELFF. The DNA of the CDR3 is TGCAGCGTCCCGAGGGGGGGCCCGAACACCGGGGAGCTGTTTTTT.

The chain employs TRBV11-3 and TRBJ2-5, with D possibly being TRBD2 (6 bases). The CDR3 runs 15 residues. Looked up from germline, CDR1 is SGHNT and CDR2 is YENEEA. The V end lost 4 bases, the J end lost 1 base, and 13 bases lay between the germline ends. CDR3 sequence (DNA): TGTGCCAGCAGCTCACCCCGGGACTTCCAAGAGACCCAGTACTTC. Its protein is CASSSPRDFQETQYF.

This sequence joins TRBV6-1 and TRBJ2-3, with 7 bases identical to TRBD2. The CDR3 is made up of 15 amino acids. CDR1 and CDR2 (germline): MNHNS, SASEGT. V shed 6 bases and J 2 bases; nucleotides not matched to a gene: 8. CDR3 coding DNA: TGTGCCAGCAGGGGGAGGGGATCCCCCACAGATACGCAGTATTTT. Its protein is CASRGRGSPTDTQYF.

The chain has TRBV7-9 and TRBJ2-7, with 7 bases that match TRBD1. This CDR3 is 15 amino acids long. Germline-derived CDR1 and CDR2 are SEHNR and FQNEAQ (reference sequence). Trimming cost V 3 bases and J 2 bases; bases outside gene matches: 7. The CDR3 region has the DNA TGTGCCAGCAGCTTGCCGGGACAGAACCCCTACGAGCAGTACTTC. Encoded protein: CASSLPGQNPYEQYF.

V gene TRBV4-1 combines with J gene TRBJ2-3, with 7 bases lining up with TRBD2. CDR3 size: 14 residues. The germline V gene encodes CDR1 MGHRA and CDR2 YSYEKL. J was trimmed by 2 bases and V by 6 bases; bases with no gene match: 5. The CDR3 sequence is CASRLAETTDTQYF. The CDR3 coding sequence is TGCGCCAGCAGGCTAGCGGAGACCACAGATACGCAGTATTTT.

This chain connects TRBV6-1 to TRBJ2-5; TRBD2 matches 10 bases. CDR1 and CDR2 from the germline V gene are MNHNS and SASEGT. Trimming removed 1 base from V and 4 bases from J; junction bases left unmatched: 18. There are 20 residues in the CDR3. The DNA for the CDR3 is TGTGCCAGCAGTGAAGAGGGGGTGGGTAGCCTAGCGGGAGAGGGAGAGACCCAGTACTTC. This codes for CASSEEGVGSLAGEGETQYF.

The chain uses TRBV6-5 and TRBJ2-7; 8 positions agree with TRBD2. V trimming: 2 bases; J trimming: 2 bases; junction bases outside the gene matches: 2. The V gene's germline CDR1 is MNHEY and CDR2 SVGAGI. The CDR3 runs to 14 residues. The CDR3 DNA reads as TGTGCCAGCAGTTACCTAGCGGGTGCCTACGAGCAGTACTTC. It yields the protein CASSYLAGAYEQYF.

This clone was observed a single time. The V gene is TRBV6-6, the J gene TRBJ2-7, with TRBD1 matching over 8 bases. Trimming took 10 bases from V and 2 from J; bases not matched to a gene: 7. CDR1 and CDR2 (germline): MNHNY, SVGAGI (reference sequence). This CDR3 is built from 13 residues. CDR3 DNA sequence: TGTGCCACCCTCCAGGGGGCTCCCTACGAGCAGTACTTC. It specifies CATLQGAPYEQYF.

Written as DNA, the CDR3 is TGTGCCAGCAGCCTACGGACTAGCGGGCTCTACAATGAGCAGTTCTTC. Translated, it gives CASSLRTSGLYNEQFF. The chain links TRBV11-1 to TRBJ2-1; 11 bases fit TRBD2. J lost 3 bases, V lost 5 bases, and 6 bases had no gene match. The CDR3 has 16 amino acids. From germline, CDR1 is SGHAT and CDR2 FQDESV (reference sequence).